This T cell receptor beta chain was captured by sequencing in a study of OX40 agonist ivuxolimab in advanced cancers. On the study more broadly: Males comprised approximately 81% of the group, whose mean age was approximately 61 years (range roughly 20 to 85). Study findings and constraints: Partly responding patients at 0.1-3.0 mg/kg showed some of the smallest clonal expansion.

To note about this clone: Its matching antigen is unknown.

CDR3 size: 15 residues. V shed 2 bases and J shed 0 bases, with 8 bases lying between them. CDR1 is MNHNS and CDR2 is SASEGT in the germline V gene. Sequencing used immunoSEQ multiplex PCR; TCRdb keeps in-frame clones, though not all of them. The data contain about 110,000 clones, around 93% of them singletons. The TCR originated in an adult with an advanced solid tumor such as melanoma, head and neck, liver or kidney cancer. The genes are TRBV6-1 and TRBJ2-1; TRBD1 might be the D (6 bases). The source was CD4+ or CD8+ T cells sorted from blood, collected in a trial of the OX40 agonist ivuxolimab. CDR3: CASSEQGGSYNEQFF. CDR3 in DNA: TGTGCCAGCAGTGAACAAGGGGGCTCCTACAATGAGCAGTTCTTC.